This TCR beta chain was observed in a study of blood T cell repertoires in COVID-19. Study-wide background: The United States, Italy and Spain provided the acute and convalescent COVID-19 samples. T cells, B-cell-depleted T cells, or PBMCs supplied cDNA or gDNA.

This clone appeared a single time. In the original processing: Cell counts per sample came from amplifying reference gene primers. Assay: immunoSEQ multiplex PCR; the TCRdb copy retains only in-frame clones and omits some. That table supplies the V and J calls and clone size; D and trimming were determined from the DNA. The profile shows over 100,000 clones, around nine tenths of them singletons. Trimming stripped 5 bases from V and 6 bases from J, with 11 bases between. The CDR3 covers 12 residues. Germline assignment: CDR1 SQVTM and CDR2 ANQGSEA. The genes are TRBV29-1 and TRBJ2-1; D unresolved. The receptor was isolated from a middle-aged man with acute or convalescent COVID-19. The specimen sequenced was peripheral blood. The CDR3 DNA reads as TGCAGCGTTTGTTTTCTCTCCAATGAGCAGTTCTTC. Encoded protein: CSVCFLSNEQFF.